Here is one TCR beta chain with its context. No antigen is known for it. The data were produced by immunoSEQ multiplex PCR, yet TCRdb's version contains in-frame clones alone and is incomplete. The sample yields roughly 320,000 clones, 80% to 90% seen once. Combination of CD45RO+ cells with CCR7-negative CD45RA+ TemRA cells was used for CD8 memory. This specimen belongs to a study of shared clonotypes between healthy human individuals. CDR3 size: 13 residues. Germline CDR1 PRHDT, CDR2 FYEKMQ (reference sequence). V was clipped by 2 bases and J by 8 bases; unmatched bases: 1. Overall study results and limits: Clonotype sharing among donors was expected to depend on sequencing depth. Despite large depth, sorted-subset datasets appeared incompletely sequenced. Non-shared clonotypes had lower generation probabilities than clonotypes shared by all four sorted-subset donors.

Sequencing was carried out using memory CD8+ T cells sorted from blood. Documented subset: CD45RO+ cells pooled with CCR7-negative TemRA cells. The sequence derives from a man aged 18 to 30 in good health. This chain joins TRBV13 and TRBJ2-1; TRBD2 matches at 9 bases. The CDR3 DNA follows: TGTGCCAGCAGCTTATGGACTAGCGATGAGCAGTTCTTC. Protein sequence: CASSLWTSDEQFF.